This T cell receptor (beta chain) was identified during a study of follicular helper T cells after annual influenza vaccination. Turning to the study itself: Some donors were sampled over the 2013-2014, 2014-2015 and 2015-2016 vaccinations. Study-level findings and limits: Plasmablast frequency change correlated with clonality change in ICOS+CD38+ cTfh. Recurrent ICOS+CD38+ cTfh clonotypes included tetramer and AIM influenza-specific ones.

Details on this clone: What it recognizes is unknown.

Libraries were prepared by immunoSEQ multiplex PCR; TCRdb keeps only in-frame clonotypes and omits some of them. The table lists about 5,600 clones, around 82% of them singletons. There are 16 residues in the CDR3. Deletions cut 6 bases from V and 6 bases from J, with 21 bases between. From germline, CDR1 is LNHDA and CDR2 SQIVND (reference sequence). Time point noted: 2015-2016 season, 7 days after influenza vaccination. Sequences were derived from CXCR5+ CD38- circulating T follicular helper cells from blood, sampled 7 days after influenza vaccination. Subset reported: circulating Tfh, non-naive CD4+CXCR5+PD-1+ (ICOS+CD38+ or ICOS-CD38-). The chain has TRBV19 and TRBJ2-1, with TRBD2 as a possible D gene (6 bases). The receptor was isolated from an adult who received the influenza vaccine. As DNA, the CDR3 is TGTGCCAGTAGGGAGGCCCAGGGCATGGGGGGCAATGAGCAGTTCTTC. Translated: CASREAQGMGGNEQFF.